This T cell receptor beta chain was identified during a study of blood T cell repertoires in COVID-19. Across the study: COVID-19 samples, acute and convalescent, were from the United States, Italy and Spain. Sample material is recorded as cDNA or gDNA derived from T cells, B-cell-depleted T cells, or PBMCs.

This clone was seen a single time. How the authors handled the data: For nucleated cells, counts were estimated from reference gene primer amplification. The assay was immunoSEQ multiplex PCR, and TCRdb's table has in-frame clones only and misses some. D and trimming were read from the DNA, whereas the V and J calls and clone size are those reported in that table. This sample yields 140,000 to 150,000 clones, of which roughly 84% are seen a single time; 2.6% belongs to the top ten. Germline V gene lookup returns CDR1 SGHRS and CDR2 YFSETQ. V dropped 4 bases and J dropped 4; count of bases not matched to a gene: 9. CDR3 length equals 16 residues.

The genes are TRBV5-1 and TRBJ2-1, with 9 bases identical to TRBD2. Sequenced sample: peripheral blood. This TCR was recovered from a human donor with acute or convalescent COVID-19. The donor label of this sample is uncertain. The CDR3 DNA sequence: TGCGCCAGCAGCCTCGCGGCGGGAGGGCCTTACAATGAGCAGTTCTTC. The encoded protein is CASSLAAGGPYNEQFF.